This is a list of T cell receptor beta chains from one sample in a study of CD8+ T cells in alopecia areata. Measured with immunoSEQ multiplex PCR; TCRdb has only the in-frame clones, and not every one. The sample has tens of thousands of clones; more than 65% are singletons. Sample: CD8+ T cells sorted from blood, taken at week 44, from a patient treated with tofacitinib. These receptors were taken from a human donor with alopecia areata. Both conserved end residues are part of each CDR3. The order of the fields is J gene, V gene, clone size, D gene, CDR3 protein, CDR3 DNA. The D gene is left open where the match is weak. Size values are once, few and many counts, or a class for expanded clones, and some rows have none.

J gene: TRBJ1-1
V gene: TRBV11-1
clone size: -
D gene: -
CDR3 protein: CASSLASSTEAFF
CDR3 DNA: TGTGCCAGCAGCTTAGCCTCAAGCACTGAAGCTTTCTTT

J gene: TRBJ2-3
V gene: TRBV9
clone size: -
D gene: TRBD2
CDR3 protein: CASSGTSGGDTDTQYF
CDR3 DNA: TGTGCCAGCAGCGGGACTAGCGGGGGGGACACAGATACGCAGTATTTT

J gene: TRBJ1-5
V gene: TRBV19
clone size: -
D gene: -
CDR3 protein: CASSWDMEDQPQHF
CDR3 DNA: TGTGCCAGTAGTTGGGACATGGAAGATCAGCCCCAGCATTTT

J gene: TRBJ1-1
V gene: TRBV30
clone size: -
D gene: -
CDR3 protein: CAWSSTTGTEAFF
CDR3 DNA: TGTGCCTGGAGTTCTACGACCGGGACTGAAGCTTTCTTT

J gene: TRBJ1-1
V gene: TRBV5-1
clone size: -
D gene: -
CDR3 protein: CASSQRANTEAFF
CDR3 DNA: TGCGCCAGCAGCCAGAGGGCAAACACTGAAGCTTTCTTT

J gene: TRBJ2-3
V gene: TRBV29-1
clone size: -
D gene: TRBD1
CDR3 protein: CSIPVSGQGPDAQYF
CDR3 DNA: TGCAGCATTCCCGTTTCGGGACAGGGCCCAGATGCGCAGTATTTT

J gene: TRBJ2-1
V gene: TRBV2
clone size: -
D gene: TRBD2
CDR3 protein: CASCMASGGALTNEQFF
CDR3 DNA: TGTGCCAGTTGTATGGCTAGCGGGGGGGCCCTTACCAATGAGCAGTTCTTC

J gene: TRBJ2-5
V gene: TRBV7-8
clone size: -
D gene: -
CDR3 protein: CASSLAAGMETQYF
CDR3 DNA: TGTGCCAGCAGCTTAGCGGCGGGGATGGAGACCCAGTACTTC

J gene: TRBJ2-7
V gene: TRBV11-2
clone size: -
D gene: -
CDR3 protein: CASSHSDEQYF
CDR3 DNA: TGTGCCAGCAGCCACAGCGACGAGCAGTACTTC

J gene: TRBJ2-2
V gene: TRBV6-5
clone size: -
D gene: -
CDR3 protein: CASSYHWGTTGELFF
CDR3 DNA: TGTGCCAGCAGTTACCATTGGGGAACCACCGGGGAGCTGTTTTTT

J gene: TRBJ2-7
V gene: TRBV7-6
clone size: -
D gene: -
CDR3 protein: CASSSEYEQYF
CDR3 DNA: TGTGCCAGCAGCTCCGAGTACGAGCAGTACTTC

J gene: TRBJ2-1
V gene: TRBV29-1
clone size: -
D gene: TRBD2
CDR3 protein: CSVDTSGDNEQFF
CDR3 DNA: TGCAGCGTTGATACTAGCGGGGACAATGAGCAGTTCTTC

J gene: TRBJ1-1
V gene: TRBV5-6
clone size: -
D gene: -
CDR3 protein: CASSPTGNTEAFF
CDR3 DNA: TGTGCCAGCAGTCCCACAGGGAACACTGAAGCTTTCTTT

J gene: TRBJ2-3
V gene: TRBV7-3
clone size: -
D gene: -
CDR3 protein: CASSLYGSTDTQYF
CDR3 DNA: TGTGCCAGCAGCTTATACGGGAGCACAGATACGCAGTATTTT

J gene: TRBJ2-7
V gene: TRBV4-3
clone size: -
D gene: -
CDR3 protein: CASSQDLYSTYEQYF
CDR3 DNA: TGCGCCAGCAGCCAAGATCTATACAGCACCTACGAGCAGTACTTC

J gene: TRBJ2-3
V gene: TRBV2
clone size: -
D gene: -
CDR3 protein: CASSTGGAQYF
CDR3 DNA: TGTGCCAGCAGTACAGGGGGGGCGCAGTATTTT

J gene: TRBJ2-7
V gene: TRBV7-2
clone size: -
D gene: TRBD2
CDR3 protein: CASSEALAGPYEQYF
CDR3 DNA: TGTGCCAGCAGTGAGGCACTAGCGGGGCCCTACGAGCAGTACTTC

J gene: TRBJ1-4
V gene: TRBV6-5
clone size: once
D gene: TRBD1
CDR3 protein: CASNPTGGSEKLFF
CDR3 DNA: TGTGCCAGCAATCCGACAGGGGGTTCTGAAAAACTGTTTTTT

J gene: TRBJ2-5
V gene: TRBV29-1
clone size: few
D gene: TRBD1
CDR3 protein: CSVRTRQGRETQYF
CDR3 DNA: TGCAGCGTAAGAACCCGACAGGGTCGGGAGACCCAGTACTTC

J gene: TRBJ2-5
V gene: TRBV6-5
clone size: -
D gene: -
CDR3 protein: CASSYGGRTSETQYF
CDR3 DNA: TGTGCCAGCAGTTACGGCGGCAGGACATCGGAGACCCAGTACTTC

J gene: TRBJ2-1
V gene: TRBV6-1
clone size: -
D gene: -
CDR3 protein: CASSELDGNEQFF
CDR3 DNA: TGTGCCAGCAGTGAACTCGATGGCAATGAGCAGTTCTTC

J gene: TRBJ1-5
V gene: TRBV7-6
clone size: -
D gene: TRBD1
CDR3 protein: CASSPRQGDQPQHF
CDR3 DNA: TGTGCCAGCAGCCCGCGACAGGGTGATCAGCCCCAGCATTTT

J gene: TRBJ1-1
V gene: TRBV4-3
clone size: few
D gene: -
CDR3 protein: CASSQDRREGTEAFF
CDR3 DNA: TGCGCCAGCAGCCAAGATCGCCGGGAGGGCACTGAAGCTTTCTTT

J gene: TRBJ2-3
V gene: TRBV4-1
clone size: -
D gene: -
CDR3 protein: CASSPSGSGYDTQYF
CDR3 DNA: TGCGCCAGCAGCCCCTCCGGGTCAGGGTACGATACGCAGTATTTT

J gene: TRBJ1-6
V gene: TRBV7-6
clone size: -
D gene: TRBD1
CDR3 protein: CASSPRTGAPLHF
CDR3 DNA: TGTGCCAGCAGCCCTAGGACAGGGGCACCCCTCCACTTT

J gene: TRBJ1-1
V gene: TRBV30
clone size: -
D gene: -
CDR3 protein: CAWGVNTEAFF
CDR3 DNA: TGTGCCTGGGGGGTGAACACTGAAGCTTTCTTT

J gene: TRBJ2-2
V gene: TRBV7-9
clone size: -
D gene: -
CDR3 protein: CAAKAGGPGELFF
CDR3 DNA: TGTGCCGCCAAGGCCGGAGGCCCCGGGGAGCTGTTTTTT

J gene: TRBJ2-3
V gene: TRBV10-3
clone size: few
D gene: TRBD2
CDR3 protein: CAISGVEASGDTDTQYF
CDR3 DNA: TGTGCCATCAGTGGCGTCGAGGCTAGCGGGGACACAGATACGCAGTATTTT

J gene: TRBJ2-7
V gene: TRBV5-6
clone size: -
D gene: -
CDR3 protein: CASSGPGGEQYF
CDR3 DNA: TGTGCCAGCAGCGGCCCCGGGGGAGAGCAGTACTTC

J gene: TRBJ2-6
V gene: TRBV2
clone size: -
D gene: TRBD1
CDR3 protein: CASTTGGDFSGANVLTF
CDR3 DNA: TGTGCCAGCACGACAGGGGGCGATTTTTCGGGGGCCAACGTCCTGACTTTC

J gene: TRBJ2-3
V gene: TRBV13
clone size: -
D gene: TRBD2
CDR3 protein: CASSQRGSDTQYF
CDR3 DNA: TGTGCCAGCAGCCAGCGGGGGTCAGATACGCAGTATTTT

J gene: TRBJ2-3
V gene: TRBV7-9
clone size: few
D gene: TRBD2
CDR3 protein: CASSSTSGGVTDTQYF
CDR3 DNA: TGTGCCAGCAGCTCGACTAGCGGGGGGGTCACAGATACGCAGTATTTT

J gene: TRBJ1-2
V gene: TRBV4-3
clone size: -
D gene: -
CDR3 protein: CASSQEFQDDGYTF
CDR3 DNA: TGCGCCAGCAGCCAAGAGTTCCAGGATGATGGCTACACCTTC

J gene: TRBJ2-7
V gene: TRBV29-1
clone size: -
D gene: -
CDR3 protein: CSVELGGFEQYF
CDR3 DNA: TGCAGCGTTGAATTGGGGGGATTCGAGCAGTACTTC

J gene: TRBJ2-7
V gene: TRBV27
clone size: -
D gene: -
CDR3 protein: CASSEIQRLDEQYF
CDR3 DNA: TGTGCCAGCAGTGAAATCCAGCGCCTGGACGAGCAGTACTTC

J gene: TRBJ1-1
V gene: TRBV29-1
clone size: -
D gene: TRBD1
CDR3 protein: CSVLPRGKYEAFF
CDR3 DNA: TGCAGCGTTCTCCCCAGGGGGAAATATGAAGCTTTCTTT

J gene: TRBJ2-3
V gene: TRBV4-3
clone size: once
D gene: TRBD2
CDR3 protein: CASSQDGTSESDTQYF
CDR3 DNA: TGCGCCAGCAGCCAAGATGGGACTAGCGAATCAGATACGCAGTATTTT

J gene: TRBJ2-5
V gene: TRBV19
clone size: -
D gene: -
CDR3 protein: CASSIGLGETQYF
CDR3 DNA: TGTGCCAGTAGTATTGGGTTAGGAGAGACCCAGTACTTC

J gene: TRBJ2-7
V gene: TRBV7-9
clone size: -
D gene: TRBD1
CDR3 protein: CASSPGGQGYEQYF
CDR3 DNA: TGTGCCAGCAGTCCTGGGGGACAGGGCTACGAGCAGTACTTC

J gene: TRBJ2-5
V gene: TRBV27
clone size: -
D gene: TRBD2
CDR3 protein: CASRGLAGGAEETQYF
CDR3 DNA: TGTGCCAGCAGGGGACTAGCGGGGGGGGCAGAAGAGACCCAGTACTTC

J gene: TRBJ2-7
V gene: TRBV7-3
clone size: -
D gene: -
CDR3 protein: CASSPEPDGYYEQYF
CDR3 DNA: TGTGCCAGCAGCCCCGAACCGGACGGATATTACGAGCAGTACTTC